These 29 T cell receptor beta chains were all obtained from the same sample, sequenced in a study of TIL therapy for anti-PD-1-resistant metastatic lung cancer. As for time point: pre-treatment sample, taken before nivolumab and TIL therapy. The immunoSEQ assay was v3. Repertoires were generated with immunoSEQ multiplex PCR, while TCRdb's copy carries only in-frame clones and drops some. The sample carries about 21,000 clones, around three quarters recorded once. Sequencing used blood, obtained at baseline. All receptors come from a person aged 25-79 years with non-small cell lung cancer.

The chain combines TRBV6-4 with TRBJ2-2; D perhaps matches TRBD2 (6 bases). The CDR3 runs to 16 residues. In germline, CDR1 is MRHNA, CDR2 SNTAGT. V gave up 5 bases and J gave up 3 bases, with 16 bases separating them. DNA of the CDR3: TGTGCCAGCAGTCTGAATCTGGGGGAGGACACCGGGGAGCTGTTTTTT. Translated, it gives CASSLNLGEDTGELFF.

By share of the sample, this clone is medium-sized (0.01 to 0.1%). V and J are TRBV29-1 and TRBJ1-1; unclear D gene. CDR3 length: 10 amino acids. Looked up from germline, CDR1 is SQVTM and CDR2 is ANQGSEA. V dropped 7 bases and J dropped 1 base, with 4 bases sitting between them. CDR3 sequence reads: CSGQNTEAFF. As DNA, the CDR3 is TGCAGCGGACAGAACACTGAAGCTTTCTTT.

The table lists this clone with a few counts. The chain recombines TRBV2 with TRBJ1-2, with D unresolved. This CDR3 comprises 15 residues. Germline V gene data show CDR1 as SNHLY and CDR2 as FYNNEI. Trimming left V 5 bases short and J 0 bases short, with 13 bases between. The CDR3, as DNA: TGTGCCAGCAGTCCCCGTTTGGGTACTAACTATGGCTACACCTTC. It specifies CASSPRLGTNYGYTF.

CDR3 sequence (DNA): TGCAGTGCTGGGACTAACTACGAGCAGTACTTC. Amino acid sequence: CSAGTNYEQYF. This chain joins TRBV20-1 and TRBJ2-7, with TRBD2 identical over 7 bases. V was pared by 5 bases and J by 3 bases, with 1 base of the junction left unmatched. The CDR3 covers 11 residues. Germline loops: CDR1 DFQATT, CDR2 SNEGSKA (reference sequence).

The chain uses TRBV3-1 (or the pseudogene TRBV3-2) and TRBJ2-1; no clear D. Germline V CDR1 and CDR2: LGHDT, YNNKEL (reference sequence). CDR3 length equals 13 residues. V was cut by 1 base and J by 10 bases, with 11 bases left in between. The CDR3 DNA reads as TGTGCCAGCAGCCAAGTGCACGGAGCAGAGCAGTTCTTC. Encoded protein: CASSQVHGAEQFF.

In DNA, the CDR3 is TGTGCCAGTAGTGCGGGGGCTTACAATCAGCCCCAGCATTTT. This codes for CASSAGAYNQPQHF. V gene TRBV19 combines with J gene TRBJ1-5; possible D gene TRBD1, 6 bases. V shed 5 bases and J shed 3 bases, with 11 bases lying between them. The CDR3 is 14 residues long. Germline V lookup: CDR1 LNHDA, CDR2 SQIVND (reference sequence).

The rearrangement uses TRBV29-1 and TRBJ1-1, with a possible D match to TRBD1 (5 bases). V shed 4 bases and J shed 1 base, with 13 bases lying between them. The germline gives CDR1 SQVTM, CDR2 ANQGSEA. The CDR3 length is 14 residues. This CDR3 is CSVVYGTSNTEAFF. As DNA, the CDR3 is TGCAGCGTTGTCTACGGGACTTCGAACACTGAAGCTTTCTTT. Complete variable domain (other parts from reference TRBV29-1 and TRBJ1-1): SAVISQKPSRDICQRGTSLTIQCQVDSQVTMMFWYRQQPGQSLTLIATANQGSEATYESGFVIDKFPISRPNLTFSTLTVSNMSPEDSSIYLCSVVYGTSNTEAFFGQGTRLTVV.

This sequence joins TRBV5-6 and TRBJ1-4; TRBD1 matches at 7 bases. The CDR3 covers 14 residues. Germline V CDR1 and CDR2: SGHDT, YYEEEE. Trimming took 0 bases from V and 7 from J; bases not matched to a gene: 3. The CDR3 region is CASSLAGQLEKLFF. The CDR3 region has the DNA TGTGCCAGCAGCTTGGCGGGACAGCTTGAAAAACTGTTTTTT.

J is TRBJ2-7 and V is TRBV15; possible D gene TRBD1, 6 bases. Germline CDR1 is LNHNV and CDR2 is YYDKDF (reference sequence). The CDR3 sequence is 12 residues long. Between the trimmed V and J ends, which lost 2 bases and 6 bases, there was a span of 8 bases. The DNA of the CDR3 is TGTGCCACCAGCAGAACAGGGTTCGAGCAGTACTTC. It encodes CATSRTGFEQYF.

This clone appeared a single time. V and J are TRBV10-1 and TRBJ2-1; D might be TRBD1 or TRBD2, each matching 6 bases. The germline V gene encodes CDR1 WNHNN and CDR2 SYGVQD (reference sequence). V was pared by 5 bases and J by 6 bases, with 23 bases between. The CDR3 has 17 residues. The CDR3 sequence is CASSPPFGGAEGNEQFF. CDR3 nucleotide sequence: TGCGCCAGCAGTCCCCCATTCGGGGGCGCGGAAGGCAATGAGCAGTTCTTC.

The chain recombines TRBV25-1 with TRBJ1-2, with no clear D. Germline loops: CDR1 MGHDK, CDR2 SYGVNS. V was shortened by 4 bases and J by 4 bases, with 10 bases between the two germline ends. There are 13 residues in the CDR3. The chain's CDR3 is CASSGGRSYGYTF. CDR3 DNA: TGTGCCAGCAGTGGCGGCAGATCCTATGGCTACACCTTC.

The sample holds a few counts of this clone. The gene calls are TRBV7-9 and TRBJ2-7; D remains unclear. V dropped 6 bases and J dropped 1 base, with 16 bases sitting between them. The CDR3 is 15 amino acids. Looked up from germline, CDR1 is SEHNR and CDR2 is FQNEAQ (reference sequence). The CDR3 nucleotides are TGTGCCAGCAGTTATTCTTTCGGTCGATCCTACGAGCAGTACGTC. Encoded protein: CASSYSFGRSYEQYV.

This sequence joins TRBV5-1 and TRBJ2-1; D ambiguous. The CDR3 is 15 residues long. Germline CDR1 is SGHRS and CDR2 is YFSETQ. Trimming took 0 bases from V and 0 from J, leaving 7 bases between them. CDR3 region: CASSLGWSSYNEQFF. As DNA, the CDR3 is TGCGCCAGCAGCTTGGGGTGGAGCTCCTACAATGAGCAGTTCTTC.

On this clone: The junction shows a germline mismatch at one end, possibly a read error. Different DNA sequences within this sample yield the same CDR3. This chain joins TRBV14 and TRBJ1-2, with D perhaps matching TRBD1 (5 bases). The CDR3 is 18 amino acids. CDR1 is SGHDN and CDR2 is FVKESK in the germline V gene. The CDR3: CASSQDARQPYPPNGYTF. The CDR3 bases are TGTGCCAGTAGCCAGGACGCTCGACAGCCTTACCCTCCGAATGGCTACACCTTC.

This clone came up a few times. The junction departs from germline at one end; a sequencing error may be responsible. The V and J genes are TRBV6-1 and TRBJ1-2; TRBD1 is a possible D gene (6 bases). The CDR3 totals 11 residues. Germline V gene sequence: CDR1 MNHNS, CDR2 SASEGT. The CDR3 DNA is TGTGCCAGCAGTGAAGAGGGGGGCGGACATTTC. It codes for CASSEEGGGHF.

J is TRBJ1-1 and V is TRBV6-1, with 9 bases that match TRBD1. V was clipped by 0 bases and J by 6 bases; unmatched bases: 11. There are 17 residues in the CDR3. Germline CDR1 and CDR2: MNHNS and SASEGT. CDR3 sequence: CASSEASEQGASPEAFF. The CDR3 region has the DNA TGTGCCAGCAGTGAAGCCTCTGAACAGGGGGCGAGCCCTGAAGCTTTCTTT.

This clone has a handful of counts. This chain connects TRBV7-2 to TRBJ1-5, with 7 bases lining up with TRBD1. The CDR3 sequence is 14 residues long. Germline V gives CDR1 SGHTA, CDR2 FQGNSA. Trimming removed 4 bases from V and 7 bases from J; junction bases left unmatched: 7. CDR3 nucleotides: TGTGCCAGCAGCTCCGAGACAGGGATACAGCCCCAGCATTTT. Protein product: CASSSETGIQPQHF.

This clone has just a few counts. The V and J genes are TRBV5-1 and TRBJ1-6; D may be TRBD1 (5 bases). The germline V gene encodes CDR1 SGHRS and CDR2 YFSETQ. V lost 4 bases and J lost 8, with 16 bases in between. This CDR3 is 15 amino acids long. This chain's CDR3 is CASSTLGGGDSPLHF. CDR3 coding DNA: TGCGCCAGCAGCACCTTGGGGGGAGGAGATTCACCCCTCCACTTT.

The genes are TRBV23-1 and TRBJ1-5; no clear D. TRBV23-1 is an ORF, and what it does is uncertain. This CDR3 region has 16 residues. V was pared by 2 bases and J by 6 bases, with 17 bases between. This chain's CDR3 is CASSQPKSRVGQPQHF. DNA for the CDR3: TGCGCCAGCAGTCAACCGAAATCCCGGGTGGGTCAGCCCCAGCATTTT.

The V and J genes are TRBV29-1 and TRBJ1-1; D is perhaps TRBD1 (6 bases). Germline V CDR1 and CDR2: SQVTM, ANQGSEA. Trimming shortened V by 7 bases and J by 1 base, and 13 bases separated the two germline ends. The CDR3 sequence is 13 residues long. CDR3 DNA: TGCAGCGCCCGAGGGGGTCCGAACACTGAAGCTTTCTTT. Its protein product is CSARGGPNTEAFF.

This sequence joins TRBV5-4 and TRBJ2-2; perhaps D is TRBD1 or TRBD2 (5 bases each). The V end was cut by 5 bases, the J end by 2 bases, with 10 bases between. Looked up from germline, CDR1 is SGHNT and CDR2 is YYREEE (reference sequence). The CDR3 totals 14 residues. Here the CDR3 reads CASRRDPNTGELFF. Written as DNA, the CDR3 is TGTGCCAGCAGGAGGGACCCAAACACCGGGGAGCTGTTTTTT.

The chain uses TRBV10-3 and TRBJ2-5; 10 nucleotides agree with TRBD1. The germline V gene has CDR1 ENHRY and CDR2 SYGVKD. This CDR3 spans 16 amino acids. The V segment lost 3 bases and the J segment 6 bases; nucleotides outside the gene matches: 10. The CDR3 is CAISDGTGASGKTQYF. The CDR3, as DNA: TGTGCCATCAGTGACGGGACAGGGGCTTCGGGGAAGACCCAGTACTTC.

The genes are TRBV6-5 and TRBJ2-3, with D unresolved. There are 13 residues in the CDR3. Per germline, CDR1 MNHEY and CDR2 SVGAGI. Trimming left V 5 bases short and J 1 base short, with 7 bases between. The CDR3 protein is CASSLIRTDTQYF. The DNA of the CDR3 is TGTGCCAGCAGTCTTATTCGCACAGATACGCAGTATTTT.

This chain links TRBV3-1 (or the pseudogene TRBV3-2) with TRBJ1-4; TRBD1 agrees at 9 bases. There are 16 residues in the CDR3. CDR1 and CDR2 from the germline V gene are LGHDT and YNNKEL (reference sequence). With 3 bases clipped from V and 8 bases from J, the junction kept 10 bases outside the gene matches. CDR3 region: CASSHRGQGRNEKLFF. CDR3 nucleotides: TGTGCCAGCAGCCATCGAGGACAGGGGAGGAACGAAAAACTGTTTTTT.

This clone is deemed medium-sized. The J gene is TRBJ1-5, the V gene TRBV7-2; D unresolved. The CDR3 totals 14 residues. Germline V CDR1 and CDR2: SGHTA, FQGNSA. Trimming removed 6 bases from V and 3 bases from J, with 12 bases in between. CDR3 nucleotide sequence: TGTGCCAGCAGGCTGGGTGGGCACAATCAGCCCCAGCATTTT. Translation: CASRLGGHNQPQHF.

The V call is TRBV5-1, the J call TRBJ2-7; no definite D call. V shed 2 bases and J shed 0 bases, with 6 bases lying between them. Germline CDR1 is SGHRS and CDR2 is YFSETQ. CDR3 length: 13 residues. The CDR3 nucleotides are TGCGCCAGCAGCTTAGCCGTCTCCTACGAGCAGTACTTC. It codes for CASSLAVSYEQYF.

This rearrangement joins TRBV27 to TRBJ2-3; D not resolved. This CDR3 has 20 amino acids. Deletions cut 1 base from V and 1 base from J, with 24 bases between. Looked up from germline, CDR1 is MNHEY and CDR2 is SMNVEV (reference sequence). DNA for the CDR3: TGTGCCAGCAGTTTATTCCCCCGCTCGAGGACCGGATCTGGCACAGATACGCAGTATTTT. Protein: CASSLFPRSRTGSGTDTQYF.

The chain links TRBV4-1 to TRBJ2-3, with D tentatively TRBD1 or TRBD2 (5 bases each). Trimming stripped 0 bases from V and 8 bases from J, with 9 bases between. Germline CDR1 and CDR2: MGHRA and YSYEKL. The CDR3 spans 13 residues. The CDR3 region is CASSQEGVFTQYF. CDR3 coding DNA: TGCGCCAGCAGCCAAGAGGGGGTGTTTACGCAGTATTTT.

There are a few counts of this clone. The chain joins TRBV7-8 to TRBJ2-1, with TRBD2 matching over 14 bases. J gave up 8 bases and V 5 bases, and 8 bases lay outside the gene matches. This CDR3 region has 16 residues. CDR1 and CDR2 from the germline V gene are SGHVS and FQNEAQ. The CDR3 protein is CASSREGTSGGYEQFF. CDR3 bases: TGTGCCAGCAGCCGAGAGGGGACTAGCGGGGGCTATGAGCAGTTCTTC.